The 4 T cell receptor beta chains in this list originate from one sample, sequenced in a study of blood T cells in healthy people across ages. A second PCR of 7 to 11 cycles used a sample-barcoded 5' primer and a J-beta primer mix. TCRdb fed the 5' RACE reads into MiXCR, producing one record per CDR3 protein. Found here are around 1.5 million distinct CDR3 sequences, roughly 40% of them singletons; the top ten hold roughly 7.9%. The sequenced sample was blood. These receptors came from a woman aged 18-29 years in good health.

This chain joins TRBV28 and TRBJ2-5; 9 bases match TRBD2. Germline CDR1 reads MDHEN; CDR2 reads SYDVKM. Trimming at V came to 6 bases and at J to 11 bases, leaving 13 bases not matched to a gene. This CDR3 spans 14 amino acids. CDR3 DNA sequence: TGTGCCAGCAGAACCGGGACTAGCCTCAATGAGCAGTACTTC. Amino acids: CASRTGTSLNEQYF.

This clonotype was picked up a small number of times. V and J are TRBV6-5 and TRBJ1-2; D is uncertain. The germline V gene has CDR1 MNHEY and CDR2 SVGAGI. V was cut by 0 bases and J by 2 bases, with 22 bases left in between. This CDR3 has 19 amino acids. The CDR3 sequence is CASSYSRRGSSAPNYGYTF. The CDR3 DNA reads TGTGCCAGCAGTTACTCAAGGCGTGGGAGCAGCGCACCCAACTATGGCTACACCTTC.

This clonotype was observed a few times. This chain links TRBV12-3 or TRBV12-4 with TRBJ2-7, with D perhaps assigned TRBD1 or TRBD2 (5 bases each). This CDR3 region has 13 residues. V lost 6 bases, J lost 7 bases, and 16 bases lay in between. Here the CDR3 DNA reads TGTGCCAGCAGCCCCGAGCAATGGGGGGAGCAGTACTTC. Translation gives CASSPEQWGEQYF.

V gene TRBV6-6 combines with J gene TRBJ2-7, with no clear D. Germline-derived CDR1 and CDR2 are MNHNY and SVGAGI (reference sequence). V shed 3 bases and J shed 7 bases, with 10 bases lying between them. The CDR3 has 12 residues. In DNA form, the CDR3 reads TGTGCCAGCAGTTATGGGCAGGAGGAGCAGTACTTC. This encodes CASSYGQEEQYF.